A selection of T cell receptor beta chains follows, all from one sample in a study of blood T cell repertoires in COVID-19. Only in-frame clones appear in the TCRdb table, and some are missing; sequencing was by immunoSEQ multiplex PCR. The sample contains some 180,000 clones, approximately 80% of which appear only once. Sequencing input: peripheral blood. These receptors all stem from a woman in her thirties or forties with COVID-19, enrolled during active disease. Each CDR3 is given with its conserved first and last residue. Fields, in order: V gene, clone size, J gene, D gene, CDR3 protein, CDR3 DNA. A D gene is named only where the DNA matches it firmly. Clone sizes are given selectively: once, few, many, or a class where the clone is expanded.

TRBV7-8	NA	TRBJ2-7	TRBD1	CASSPHGTGFEQYF	TGTGCCAGCAGCCCCCACGGGACAGGGTTCGAGCAGTACTTC
TRBV30	NA	TRBJ2-3	TRBD1	CAWGRDSLTDTQYF	TGTGCCTGGGGCCGGGACAGCTTAACAGATACGCAGTATTTT
TRBV28	NA	TRBJ2-5	NA	CASSLTGFQTQYF	TGTGCCAGCAGTCTTACAGGGTTTCAGACCCAGTACTTC
TRBV5-1	NA	TRBJ2-3	NA	CASSWGAREITDTQYF	TGCGCCAGCAGCTGGGGGGCGCGGGAGATCACAGATACGCAGTATTTT
TRBV5-1	NA	TRBJ2-3	NA	CASRAHLSTDTQYF	TGCGCCAGCAGGGCCCACCTTAGCACAGATACGCAGTATTTT
TRBV6-5	NA	TRBJ1-1	NA	CASSYSDTVNTEAFF	TGTGCCAGCAGTTACTCCGACACTGTCAACACTGAAGCTTTCTTT
TRBV28	NA	TRBJ1-2	NA	CASRDTGPPGYTF	TGTGCCAGCAGAGACACAGGGCCCCCTGGCTACACCTTC
TRBV6-5	NA	TRBJ1-1	NA	CASTDAEMNTEAFF	TGTGCCAGCACCGACGCGGAAATGAACACTGAAGCTTTCTTT
TRBV29-1	few	TRBJ1-2	NA	CSVRASDYGYTF	TGCAGCGTGCGGGCCTCTGACTATGGCTACACCTTC
TRBV28	NA	TRBJ2-2	NA	CATQQGNTGELFF	TGTGCCACACAACAGGGGAACACCGGGGAGCTGTTTTTT
TRBV6-1	NA	TRBJ2-3	NA	CASSEQGRSDTQYF	TGTGCCAGCAGTGAGCAGGGCCGGTCAGATACGCAGTATTTT
TRBV20-1	NA	TRBJ2-1	NA	CSASKESPPDEQFF	TGCAGTGCTAGTAAGGAGTCCCCTCCGGATGAGCAGTTCTTC
TRBV18	NA	TRBJ2-1	TRBD1	CASSWDREFDEQFF	TGTGCCAGCTCCTGGGACAGGGAGTTCGATGAGCAGTTCTTC
TRBV4-1	once	TRBJ2-7	NA	CASSQETTSALLDEQYF	TGCGCCAGCAGCCAAGAAACCACGTCAGCGCTTTTGGACGAGCAGTACTTC
TRBV4-2	NA	TRBJ2-5	NA	CASSPGGRGVQETQYF	TGTGCCAGCAGCCCAGGGGGGCGGGGGGTCCAAGAGACCCAGTACTTC
TRBV6-6	NA	TRBJ1-2	NA	CASSYSPEVYGYTF	TGTGCCAGCAGTTACTCACCAGAAGTCTATGGCTACACCTTC
TRBV21-1	NA	TRBJ2-3	NA	CASSLGGLDFPDTQYF	TGTGCCAGCAGCTTAGGGGGACTAGATTTTCCAGATACGCAGTATTTT
TRBV2	NA	TRBJ1-1	TRBD1	CASSAQGVNTEAFF	TGTGCCAGCAGTGCACAGGGGGTGAACACTGAAGCTTTCTTT
TRBV6-1	NA	TRBJ1-5	NA	CASSDGIVSNQPQHF	TGTGCCAGCAGTGACGGGATAGTAAGCAATCAGCCCCAGCATTTT
TRBV7-2	NA	TRBJ1-4	TRBD1	CATGQGLSGKLFF	TGTGCCACCGGACAGGGACTTTCAGGAAAACTGTTTTTT
TRBV2	NA	TRBJ1-6	NA	CASSPSSSYNSPLHF	TGTGCCAGCAGTCCTTCCAGCTCCTATAATTCACCCCTCCACTTT
TRBV28	NA	TRBJ2-1	TRBD2	CASSSISGRGNEQFF	TGTGCCAGCAGTTCCATTAGCGGGAGAGGGAATGAGCAGTTCTTC
TRBV7-2	NA	TRBJ2-1	NA	CASSFGIPILAEQFF	TGTGCCAGCAGCTTCGGGATCCCGATCCTGGCTGAGCAGTTCTTC
TRBV28	NA	TRBJ2-2	TRBD1	CASSGDRAANTGELFF	TGTGCCAGCAGTGGGGACAGGGCGGCGAACACCGGGGAGCTGTTTTTT
TRBV27	NA	TRBJ1-2	TRBD1	CASTRTGGYYGYTF	TGTGCCAGCACAAGGACAGGGGGTTACTATGGCTACACCTTC
TRBV5-5	NA	TRBJ1-4	NA	CASSLAGTTNEKLFF	TGTGCCAGCAGCCTGGCCGGGACAACTAATGAAAAACTGTTTTTT
TRBV3-1/TRBV3-2	NA	TRBJ2-1	NA	CASSQVVSEQFF	TGTGCCAGCAGCCAAGTAGTGAGCGAGCAGTTCTTC
TRBV6-4	NA	TRBJ2-1	TRBD2	CASSGLAGGNEQFF	TGTGCCAGCAGTGGACTAGCGGGAGGGAATGAGCAGTTCTTC
TRBV5-1	NA	TRBJ2-5	NA	CASSSAGLVETQYF	TGCGCCAGCAGCTCGGCGGGACTCGTGGAGACCCAGTACTTC
TRBV19	NA	TRBJ2-1	NA	CATSMGYSVYNEQFF	TGTGCCACGAGCATGGGCTACTCGGTCTACAATGAGCAGTTCTTC
TRBV5-6	NA	TRBJ2-1	TRBD2	CASSPTPSGAYNEQFF	TGTGCCAGCAGCCCAACACCTAGCGGAGCTTACAATGAGCAGTTCTTC
TRBV4-2	NA	TRBJ1-2	NA	CASSQDTQGAFYGYTF	TGTGCCAGCAGCCAAGATACCCAAGGGGCCTTCTATGGCTACACCTTC
TRBV7-2	NA	TRBJ2-1	TRBD1	CASRRTGNNEQFF	TGTGCCAGCAGAAGGACAGGTAACAATGAGCAGTTCTTC
TRBV7-3	once	TRBJ1-5	NA	CASSLTFGQPQHF	TGTGCCAGCAGCTTAACGTTCGGGCAGCCCCAGCATTTT
TRBV4-2	NA	TRBJ2-1	TRBD2	CASSQETSGELFF	TGTGCCAGCAGCCAAGAAACTAGCGGGGAGTTGTTCTTC
TRBV5-5	NA	TRBJ2-1	TRBD2	CASSLHLGGYNEQFF	TGTGCCAGCAGCTTGCACTTGGGGGGGTACAATGAGCAGTTCTTC
TRBV5-1	NA	TRBJ2-5	NA	CASSLGTLEETQYF	TGCGCCAGCAGCTTGGGGACTTTAGAAGAGACCCAGTACTTC
TRBV27	NA	TRBJ2-5	NA	CATIDWRRETQYF	TGTGCCACCATAGACTGGAGAAGAGAGACCCAGTACTTC
TRBV7-9	NA	TRBJ2-7	TRBD2	CASSDTSGGTFYEQYF	TGTGCCAGCAGCGACACTAGCGGGGGGACCTTCTACGAGCAGTACTTC
TRBV28	few	TRBJ1-5	NA	CASTPSGRQQPQHF	TGTGCCAGCACTCCTTCCGGGAGGCAACAGCCCCAGCATTTT
TRBV28	once	TRBJ2-2	NA	CASTLLGVAAANTGELFF	TGTGCCAGCACCCTTTTGGGGGTAGCGGCAGCGAACACCGGGGAGCTGTTTTTT
TRBV13	NA	TRBJ2-3	TRBD1	CASSTPTGSTFGSTDTQYF	TGTGCCAGCAGCACCCCGACAGGGAGTACGTTTGGGAGCACAGATACGCAGTATTTT